The text below deals with one TCR beta chain. Its antigen remains unknown. This sample was included in a study of cytomegalovirus exposure and HLA in healthy donors. Findings of the study overall: The listing of roughly 160 TCR beta chains classed them as cytomegalovirus-associated.

The PCR was carried out with 60 Vbeta primers and 13 Jbeta primers. As originally analysed: The authors later counted some 76 million unique TCR beta chains, around 9.9 million of them shared. Measured with immunoSEQ multiplex PCR; TCRdb has only the in-frame clones, and not every one. The V and J calls and the clone size are those of that table, but D and trimming were determined from the DNA. The sample yields under 250,000 clones, about 78% seen once. The clonotype was recovered from a woman aged 30 to 39 in good health and CMV-seronegative. The sequenced sample was PBMCs.

CDR3 DNA sequence: TGTGCCAGCAGTTTCGTGACAGGAGCCTACGAGCAGTACTTC. Amino acid sequence: CASSFVTGAYEQYF. The gene calls are TRBV28 and TRBJ2-7; D is perhaps TRBD1 (6 bases). V shed 3 bases and J shed 2 bases, with 11 bases lying between them. The CDR3 runs 14 residues. Per germline, CDR1 MDHEN and CDR2 SYDVKM.